These T cell receptor beta chains were read from a single sample in a study of blood T cell repertoires in COVID-19. Libraries were prepared by immunoSEQ multiplex PCR; TCRdb keeps only in-frame clonotypes and omits some of them. The table shows about 260,000 clones, with about nine tenths occurring only once. The sample was peripheral blood. The source of these receptors is a woman in her thirties or forties who had recovered from COVID-19. Both conserved end residues are part of each CDR3. The D gene is left open where the match is weak. Not every row has a clone size; where given, it reads once, few, many or a size class.

V gene: TRBV14; clone size: few; J gene: TRBJ2-3; D gene: -; CDR3 protein: CASSQYTDTQYF; CDR3 DNA: TGTGCCAGCAGCCAGTATACAGATACGCAGTATTTT
V gene: TRBV6-6; clone size: -; J gene: TRBJ2-7; D gene: -; CDR3 protein: CASSYESNSYEQYF; CDR3 DNA: TGTGCCAGCAGTTACGAGTCTAACTCCTACGAGCAGTACTTC
V gene: TRBV6-4; clone size: -; J gene: TRBJ1-2; D gene: -; CDR3 protein: CASSDSMSGAYGYTF; CDR3 DNA: TGTGCCAGCAGTGACTCGATGTCAGGGGCCTATGGCTACACCTTC
V gene: TRBV27; clone size: few; J gene: TRBJ2-3; D gene: -; CDR3 protein: CASSFQLGRGADTQYF; CDR3 DNA: TGTGCCAGCAGTTTCCAGCTCGGTCGCGGGGCGGATACGCAGTATTTT
V gene: TRBV5-1; clone size: -; J gene: TRBJ1-1; D gene: TRBD1; CDR3 protein: CASSFTGGVTEAFF; CDR3 DNA: TGCGCCAGCAGCTTTACAGGGGGGGTCACTGAAGCTTTCTTT
V gene: TRBV6-6; clone size: once; J gene: TRBJ1-1; D gene: TRBD1; CDR3 protein: CASQGHRGNAFF; CDR3 DNA: TGTGCCTCCCAGGGCCACAGGGGGAATGCTTTCTTT
V gene: TRBV5-4; clone size: once; J gene: TRBJ2-5; D gene: TRBD1; CDR3 protein: CASSSPVPGQKETQYF; CDR3 DNA: TGTGCCAGCAGCTCTCCCGTTCCGGGACAGAAAGAGACCCAGTACTTC
V gene: TRBV19; clone size: -; J gene: TRBJ1-2; D gene: TRBD1; CDR3 protein: CASSNPDRGYGYTF; CDR3 DNA: TGTGCCAGTAGTAACCCCGACAGGGGCTATGGCTACACCTTC
V gene: TRBV3-1/TRBV3-2; clone size: -; J gene: TRBJ2-3; D gene: -; CDR3 protein: CASSQGMGGDVDTQYF; CDR3 DNA: TGTGCCAGCAGCCAAGGAATGGGCGGGGATGTAGATACGCAGTATTTT
V gene: TRBV7-9; clone size: -; J gene: TRBJ2-7; D gene: TRBD1; CDR3 protein: CASSLVGGSSYEQYF; CDR3 DNA: TGTGCCAGCAGCTTAGTAGGGGGCAGTTCCTACGAGCAGTACTTC
V gene: TRBV4-1; clone size: -; J gene: TRBJ1-5; D gene: TRBD1; CDR3 protein: CASSRGQGSGGEPQHF; CDR3 DNA: TGCGCCAGCAGCCGAGGACAGGGGTCAGGGGGTGAGCCCCAGCATTTT
V gene: TRBV9; clone size: -; J gene: TRBJ2-2; D gene: TRBD2; CDR3 protein: CASSVRSGIGELFF; CDR3 DNA: TGTGCCAGCAGCGTACGTAGCGGGATCGGGGAGCTGTTTTTT
V gene: TRBV24-1; clone size: -; J gene: TRBJ2-2; D gene: TRBD1; CDR3 protein: CATAETGGGTGELFF; CDR3 DNA: TGTGCCACGGCGGAGACAGGGGGGGGTACCGGGGAGCTGTTTTTT
V gene: TRBV5-1; clone size: -; J gene: TRBJ2-7; D gene: -; CDR3 protein: CASSLVPDSYEQYF; CDR3 DNA: TGCGCCAGCAGCTTGGTCCCAGATTCCTACGAGCAGTACTTC
V gene: TRBV5-1; clone size: -; J gene: TRBJ1-2; D gene: -; CDR3 protein: CASSLNGGFPYGYTF; CDR3 DNA: TGCGCCAGCAGCTTGAACGGAGGGTTCCCCTATGGCTACACCTTC
V gene: TRBV10-3; clone size: once; J gene: TRBJ2-1; D gene: TRBD1; CDR3 protein: CAISQQGLDEQFF; CDR3 DNA: TGTGCCATCAGCCAACAGGGGTTGGATGAGCAGTTCTTC
V gene: TRBV29-1; clone size: once; J gene: TRBJ1-1; D gene: TRBD1; CDR3 protein: CSVGRDRVTEAFF; CDR3 DNA: TGCAGCGTTGGAAGGGACAGGGTCACTGAAGCTTTCTTT
V gene: TRBV9; clone size: -; J gene: TRBJ2-7; D gene: -; CDR3 protein: CASSVAGGAGADYYEQYF; CDR3 DNA: TGTGCCAGCAGCGTAGCAGGTGGTGCGGGGGCGGATTACTACGAGCAGTACTTC
V gene: TRBV2; clone size: -; J gene: TRBJ2-2; D gene: -; CDR3 protein: CASSGRGRTGELFF; CDR3 DNA: TGTGCCAGCAGTGGAAGGGGGAGAACCGGGGAGCTGTTTTTT
V gene: TRBV5-1; clone size: -; J gene: TRBJ1-4; D gene: TRBD1; CDR3 protein: CASRDGTGGEKLFF; CDR3 DNA: TGCGCCAGCAGGGATGGGACAGGAGGCGAAAAACTGTTTTTT
V gene: TRBV13; clone size: -; J gene: TRBJ2-7; D gene: -; CDR3 protein: CASSLGRAGASYEQYF; CDR3 DNA: TGTGCCAGCAGCTTAGGCCGGGCGGGGGCCTCCTACGAGCAGTACTTC
V gene: TRBV5-1; clone size: few; J gene: TRBJ2-2; D gene: -; CDR3 protein: CASSLTSLNTGELFF; CDR3 DNA: TGCGCCAGCAGCTTAACTAGCTTGAACACCGGGGAGCTGTTTTTT
V gene: TRBV18; clone size: few; J gene: TRBJ1-2; D gene: -; CDR3 protein: CASSTMETAGYTF; CDR3 DNA: TGTGCCAGCTCGACCATGGAGACAGCAGGCTACACCTTC
V gene: TRBV7-8; clone size: -; J gene: TRBJ2-7; D gene: -; CDR3 protein: CASSPKTGWNEQYF; CDR3 DNA: TGTGCCAGCAGCCCGAAGACAGGTTGGAACGAGCAGTACTTC
V gene: TRBV7-3; clone size: -; J gene: TRBJ2-2; D gene: -; CDR3 protein: CASSPPRGSNTGELFF; CDR3 DNA: TGTGCCAGCAGCCCACCCCGGGGATCTAACACCGGGGAGCTGTTTTTT
V gene: TRBV3-1/TRBV3-2; clone size: -; J gene: TRBJ1-2; D gene: -; CDR3 protein: CASSLSDRPMGYTF; CDR3 DNA: TGTGCCAGCAGCCTATCGGACAGACCAATGGGCTACACCTTC
V gene: TRBV5-8; clone size: -; J gene: TRBJ1-5; D gene: TRBD1; CDR3 protein: CASSSRGRWNQPQHF; CDR3 DNA: TGTGCCAGCAGCTCCAGGGGGCGGTGGAATCAGCCCCAGCATTTT
V gene: TRBV15; clone size: -; J gene: TRBJ2-7; D gene: TRBD1; CDR3 protein: CATSETGGPYEQYF; CDR3 DNA: TGTGCCACCAGCGAAACAGGGGGGCCCTACGAGCAGTACTTC
V gene: TRBV6-5; clone size: -; J gene: TRBJ2-1; D gene: TRBD2; CDR3 protein: CASSYSAGGNNEQFF; CDR3 DNA: TGTGCCAGCAGTTACTCTGCGGGGGGGAACAATGAGCAGTTCTTC
V gene: TRBV5-1; clone size: once; J gene: TRBJ1-1; D gene: TRBD1; CDR3 protein: CASSLAPGGTEAFF; CDR3 DNA: TGCGCCAGCAGCTTGGCCCCAGGGGGCACTGAAGCTTTCTTT
V gene: TRBV7-3; clone size: few; J gene: TRBJ1-1; D gene: -; CDR3 protein: CASSPSGENTEAFF; CDR3 DNA: TGTGCCAGCAGCCCGTCGGGGGAGAACACTGAAGCTTTCTTT
V gene: TRBV5-4; clone size: few; J gene: TRBJ2-3; D gene: -; CDR3 protein: CASSFGEADTQYF; CDR3 DNA: TGTGCCAGCAGCTTCGGGGAGGCAGATACGCAGTATTTT
V gene: TRBV4-2; clone size: -; J gene: TRBJ1-2; D gene: TRBD1; CDR3 protein: CASSQAAEVGQGGNYGYTF; CDR3 DNA: TGTGCCAGCAGCCAAGCGGCTGAGGTGGGACAGGGGGGAAACTATGGCTACACCTTC
V gene: TRBV3-1/TRBV3-2; clone size: -; J gene: TRBJ1-1; D gene: -; CDR3 protein: CASSRDTEAFF; CDR3 DNA: TGTGCCAGCAGCCGAGACACTGAAGCTTTCTTT
V gene: TRBV5-4; clone size: -; J gene: TRBJ1-1; D gene: -; CDR3 protein: CASRTEAGAGTEAFF; CDR3 DNA: TGTGCCAGCAGGACAGAGGCAGGGGCGGGCACTGAAGCTTTCTTT
V gene: TRBV2; clone size: once; J gene: TRBJ1-1; D gene: TRBD1; CDR3 protein: CASSGTGEVEAFF; CDR3 DNA: TGTGCCAGCAGTGGGACAGGGGAAGTTGAAGCTTTCTTT
V gene: TRBV7-2; clone size: -; J gene: TRBJ2-7; D gene: -; CDR3 protein: CASSLRTATTYEQYF; CDR3 DNA: TGTGCCAGCAGCTTACGGACAGCCACTACCTACGAGCAGTACTTC
V gene: TRBV7-8; clone size: -; J gene: TRBJ2-5; D gene: TRBD2; CDR3 protein: CASSLQTSLETQYF; CDR3 DNA: TGTGCCAGCAGCTTACAGACTAGCTTGGAGACCCAGTACTTC
V gene: TRBV4-3; clone size: -; J gene: TRBJ2-3; D gene: TRBD1; CDR3 protein: CASSPGTGHNTDTQYF; CDR3 DNA: TGCGCCAGCAGCCCCGGGACAGGGCATAACACAGATACGCAGTATTTT
V gene: TRBV27; clone size: once; J gene: TRBJ2-2; D gene: -; CDR3 protein: CASRTGYTTTGELFF; CDR3 DNA: TGTGCCAGCAGAACAGGGTATACCACCACCGGGGAGCTGTTTTTT
V gene: TRBV5-4; clone size: -; J gene: TRBJ2-1; D gene: -; CDR3 protein: CASSLEGGAGYNEQFF; CDR3 DNA: TGTGCCAGCAGCTTGGAAGGGGGGGCAGGGTACAATGAGCAGTTCTTC
V gene: TRBV10-3; clone size: -; J gene: TRBJ2-2; D gene: -; CDR3 protein: CAISESGAANTGELFF; CDR3 DNA: TGTGCCATCAGTGAGTCAGGAGCAGCGAACACCGGGGAGCTGTTTTTT
V gene: TRBV7-2; clone size: once; J gene: TRBJ2-3; D gene: -; CDR3 protein: CASSLNGQGTRSVYF; CDR3 DNA: TGTGCCAGCAGCTTAAACGGGCAGGGGACCCGGTCGGTGTATTTT
V gene: TRBV5-1; clone size: -; J gene: TRBJ1-3; D gene: TRBD1; CDR3 protein: CASSFGTGGGNTIYF; CDR3 DNA: TGCGCCAGCAGCTTCGGGACAGGGGGTGGAAACACCATATATTTT
V gene: TRBV5-5; clone size: -; J gene: TRBJ1-6; D gene: -; CDR3 protein: CASSSGAPRDSPLHF; CDR3 DNA: TGTGCCAGCAGCAGCGGGGCCCCTCGGGATTCACCCCTCCACTTT
V gene: TRBV5-6; clone size: few; J gene: TRBJ1-1; D gene: -; CDR3 protein: CASSFLQQAFF; CDR3 DNA: TGTGCCAGCAGCTTCCTACAGCAAGCTTTCTTT
V gene: TRBV6-5; clone size: few; J gene: TRBJ1-1; D gene: -; CDR3 protein: CASSHRDLNTEAFF; CDR3 DNA: TGTGCCAGCAGTCACAGGGATTTGAACACTGAAGCTTTCTTT
V gene: TRBV9; clone size: -; J gene: TRBJ2-7; D gene: -; CDR3 protein: CASRLFDCYF; CDR3 DNA: TGTGCCAGCAGACTCTTTGATTGTTACTTC
V gene: TRBV19; clone size: -; J gene: TRBJ2-5; D gene: TRBD1; CDR3 protein: CASSRTGGETQYF; CDR3 DNA: TGTGCCAGTAGTAGGACAGGGGGAGAGACCCAGTACTTC
V gene: TRBV7-9; clone size: -; J gene: TRBJ2-7; D gene: -; CDR3 protein: CASSLPGRRDYEQYF; CDR3 DNA: TGTGCCAGCAGCCTACCCGGGAGAAGGGACTACGAGCAGTACTTC
V gene: TRBV6-5; clone size: -; J gene: TRBJ2-3; D gene: -; CDR3 protein: CASSSPGFYTDTQYF; CDR3 DNA: TGTGCCAGCAGTTCTCCGGGGTTCTACACAGATACGCAGTATTTT
V gene: TRBV30; clone size: -; J gene: TRBJ1-6; D gene: -; CDR3 protein: CAWTLSRVSIFNSPLHF; CDR3 DNA: TGTGCCTGGACCCTAAGCCGGGTTTCTATCTTTAATTCACCCCTCCACTTT
V gene: TRBV6-1; clone size: few; J gene: TRBJ1-5; D gene: -; CDR3 protein: CASSESRRGDQPQHF; CDR3 DNA: TGTGCCAGCAGTGAGTCCAGGCGGGGAGATCAGCCCCAGCATTTT
V gene: TRBV4-2; clone size: -; J gene: TRBJ2-1; D gene: TRBD2; CDR3 protein: CASSQDSGGAYNEQFF; CDR3 DNA: TGTGCCAGCAGCCAAGATAGCGGGGGGGCCTACAATGAGCAGTTCTTC
V gene: TRBV5-1; clone size: -; J gene: TRBJ1-2; D gene: TRBD1; CDR3 protein: CASSFRTGSDYGYTF; CDR3 DNA: TGCGCCAGCAGCTTTCGGACAGGGAGTGACTATGGCTACACCTTC
V gene: TRBV4-1; clone size: -; J gene: TRBJ1-1; D gene: TRBD1; CDR3 protein: CASSQGDRGPNDEAFF; CDR3 DNA: TGCGCCAGCAGCCAAGGTGACAGGGGGCCAAATGATGAAGCTTTCTTT
V gene: TRBV20-1; clone size: -; J gene: TRBJ1-1; D gene: TRBD1; CDR3 protein: CSASLRGRSFF; CDR3 DNA: TGCAGTGCTAGCCTCAGGGGGAGATCTTTCTTT
V gene: TRBV7-3; clone size: few; J gene: TRBJ2-7; D gene: TRBD1; CDR3 protein: CASSPDRGAPYEQYF; CDR3 DNA: TGTGCCAGCAGCCCGGACAGGGGAGCGCCCTACGAGCAGTACTTC
V gene: TRBV5-1; clone size: -; J gene: TRBJ1-1; D gene: -; CDR3 protein: CASSLASTEAFF; CDR3 DNA: TGCGCCAGCAGCCTAGCGTCCACTGAAGCTTTCTTT
V gene: TRBV4-1; clone size: -; J gene: TRBJ2-5; D gene: TRBD1; CDR3 protein: CASSQTGQVGETQYF; CDR3 DNA: TGCGCCAGCAGCCAAACGGGACAGGTGGGAGAGACCCAGTACTTC